Listed here is a single TCR beta chain. Its specificity is not known. The CDR3 extends over 15 amino acids. The germline V gene encodes CDR1 LGHNA and CDR2 YNFKEQ. V was cut by 2 bases and J by 1 base, with 11 bases left in between. This sample was taken from a study of shared clonotypes between healthy human individuals. Findings and caveats of the study: The study found lower generation probabilities in non-shared clonotypes than in those shared by all four donors.

Repertoires were generated with immunoSEQ multiplex PCR, while TCRdb's copy carries only in-frame clones and drops some. The sample consists of 2 million to 2.5 million clones, 80% to 95% of them appearing once. The J gene is TRBJ2-5, the V gene TRBV4-2; D might be TRBD1 or TRBD2, each matching 6 bases. Sequenced sample: naive CD4+ T cells from PBMCs. Sample subset: CD45RA+ positively selected. This clonotype originated in a young man in good health. Some clones in this sample may be carry-over from other donors' samples. The CDR3 is CASSQRGLVQETQYF. The CDR3 DNA reads TGTGCCAGCAGCCAACGGGGGCTAGTCCAAGAGACCCAGTACTTC.